Below are 4 T cell receptor beta chains sequenced from a single sample in a study of OX40 agonist ivuxolimab in advanced cancers. Produced via immunoSEQ multiplex PCR; TCRdb's table is partial and in-frame only. The data show tens of thousands of clones, approximately 80% seen once. Material: CD4+ or CD8+ T cells sorted from blood, obtained in a trial of the OX40 agonist ivuxolimab. Receptor source: an adult with an advanced solid tumor such as melanoma, head and neck, liver or kidney cancer.

This rearrangement joins TRBV28 to TRBJ1-3, with TRBD1 identical over 7 bases. The CDR3 loop spans 16 amino acids. The junction had 11 bases not matched to a gene; V was cut back by 7 bases and J by 2 bases. Germline values: CDR1 MDHEN, CDR2 SYDVKM. The CDR3 region has the DNA TGTGCCAGCATTCCCACAGGGGAAGTTACTGGAAACACCATATATTTT. Amino acid sequence: CASIPTGEVTGNTIYF.

J is TRBJ2-3 and V is TRBV7-8; 9 nucleotides agree with TRBD2. V shed 4 bases, J shed 1 base, and the junction held 15 bases outside the gene matches. The CDR3 contains 19 residues. Per germline, CDR1 SGHVS and CDR2 FQNEAQ. CDR3 sequence (DNA): TGTGCCAGCAGCTCTCCCCCTGGGCTACTAGCGGGTGGCACAGATACGCAGTATTTT. Its protein is CASSSPPGLLAGGTDTQYF.

This clone was observed a handful of times. The rearrangement uses TRBV28 and TRBJ2-7; the match to TRBD1 covers 7 bases. Germline values: CDR1 MDHEN, CDR2 SYDVKM. V shed 7 bases and J 0 bases; nucleotides not matched to a gene: 24. The CDR3 runs 20 residues. CDR3 bases: TGTGCCAGCACCCTTTTCACCGGAGACAGGGTAAATTTGTGCTCCTACGAGCAGTACGTC. It translates to CASTLFTGDRVNLCSYEQYV.

The chain combines TRBV2 with TRBJ1-5; D remains unclear. Germline CDR1 SNHLY, CDR2 FYNNEI. With 8 bases removed from V and 3 bases from J, the gap between germline ends came to 11 bases. The CDR3 length is 13 residues. This CDR3 is CASHALLNQPQHF. The CDR3 nucleotides are TGTGCCAGCCATGCCCTACTCAATCAGCCCCAGCATTTT.